This TCR beta chain was recorded in a study of blood T cells in healthy people across ages. The CDR3 sequence is 14 residues long. The V gene lost 2 bases and the J gene lost 0 bases, with 7 bases spanning the gap. CDR1 LGHDT and CDR2 YNNKEL come from the germline V gene (reference sequence). Through a sample-barcoded 5' primer and a J-beta primer mix, a second PCR was run for roughly 6 to 11 cycles. MiXCR, applied by TCRdb to the 5' RACE reads, yields one record per CDR3 protein. The sample records 600,000 to 800,000 distinct CDR3 sequences, approximately 21% being singletons. About this clonotype: The conserved phenylalanine or tryptophan normally closing the CDR3 is absent here, so this likely arose from a read error.

The chain joins TRBV3-1 to TRBJ1-1, with unresolved D. This sequence originates from a man in his 70s in good health. Sequenced sample: blood. CDR3 sequence reads: CASSQQEMNTEAFL. DNA for the CDR3: TGTGCCAGCAGCCAACAGGAGATGAACACTGAAGCTTTCCTT.